The next 32 T cell receptor beta chains were all read from a single sample in a study of cytomegalovirus exposure and HLA in healthy donors. PCR amplification relied on 60 Vbeta primers (plus 13 Jbeta primers). Profiled with immunoSEQ multiplex PCR; TCRdb holds only in-frame clones, not every one. The sample data list about 74,000 clones. The sequenced sample consisted of PBMCs. The source is a female donor in good health and CMV-seropositive.

CDR3 sequence: CASSQDRGRSYGYTF. The CDR3 DNA is TGCGCCAGCAGCCAAGATCGGGGGAGAAGCTATGGCTACACCTTC. This sequence joins TRBV4-3 and TRBJ1-2; a weak D match, TRBD1 (5 bases). V lost 0 bases, J lost 4 bases, and 12 bases lay in between. Germline V gene sequence: CDR1 LGHNA, CDR2 YSLEER. The CDR3 runs 15 residues.

The V and J genes are TRBV6-5 and TRBJ1-4; TRBD1 matches 7 bases. This CDR3 is 13 amino acids long. With 2 bases clipped from V and 13 bases from J, the junction kept 7 bases outside the gene matches. CDR1 and CDR2 (germline): MNHEY, SVGAGI. The CDR3 spells CASSYRRQGGLFF. CDR3 coding DNA: TGTGCCAGCAGTTACCGAAGACAGGGAGGACTGTTTTTT.

J is TRBJ2-7 and V is TRBV7-6; D unclear. Germline CDR1 and CDR2: SGHVS and FNYEAQ. Trimming cost V 7 bases and J 5 bases, with 18 bases left between them. CDR3 length: 14 residues. CDR3 sequence: CASTPQSQSDEQYF. CDR3 bases: TGTGCCAGCACCCCACAGAGCCAGTCGGACGAGCAGTACTTC.

J is TRBJ2-1 and V is TRBV5-4; 9 bases match TRBD1. CDR3 length: 17 amino acids. Germline V gene lookup returns CDR1 SGHNT and CDR2 YYREEE (reference sequence). V lost 4 bases, J lost 0 bases, and 8 bases stayed unmatched. The CDR3, as DNA: TGTGCCAGCAGCCGTCCCGGGACAGGGAACTCCTACAATGAGCAGTTCTTC. Amino acid sequence: CASSRPGTGNSYNEQFF.

The V and J genes are TRBV9 and TRBJ2-1; unclear D gene. V gave up 0 bases and J gave up 4 bases, with 8 bases separating them. Germline CDR1 is SGDLS and CDR2 is YYNGEE. The CDR3 is 14 residues long. In DNA, the CDR3 is TGTGCCAGCAGCGTAGACAGATCATACAATGAGCAGTTCTTC. It specifies CASSVDRSYNEQFF.

The genes are TRBV2 and TRBJ2-5; 9 nucleotides agree with TRBD1. The CDR3 runs 13 residues. Germline trimming cut 9 bases from V and 5 bases from J; bases unmatched to any gene: 7. Per germline, CDR1 SNHLY and CDR2 FYNNEI. Written as DNA, the CDR3 is TGTGCCAGTTTACAGGGGGCAGGGGAGACCCAGTACTTC. Protein sequence: CASLQGAGETQYF. The full variable domain, rest sourced from reference TRBV2 and TRBJ2-5, is EPEVTQTPSHQVTQMGQEVILRCVPISNHLYFYWYRQILGQKVEFLVSFYNNEISEKSEIFDDQFSVERPDGSNFTLKIRSTKLEDSAMYFCASLQGAGETQYFGPGTRLLVL.

The V call is TRBV29-1, the J call TRBJ2-1; D unresolved. The CDR3 sequence is 14 residues long. V was clipped by 7 bases and J by 5 bases, with 18 bases between them. The V gene's germline CDR1 is SQVTM and CDR2 ANQGSEA. CDR3 residues: CSAGLGLYDNEQFF. The CDR3 DNA is TGCAGCGCTGGGCTCGGATTGTACGACAATGAGCAGTTCTTC.

The chain employs TRBV7-6 and TRBJ2-7, with 7 bases identical to TRBD2. This CDR3 has 17 amino acids. Germline V gene lookup returns CDR1 SGHVS and CDR2 FNYEAQ. V lost 1 base and J lost 1; bases outside the gene matches: 10. The CDR3 spells CASSLGARGSWSYEQYF. The CDR3 bases are TGTGCCAGCAGCTTAGGAGCGCGCGGGAGTTGGTCCTACGAGCAGTACTTC.

V usage is TRBV6-5 and J usage is TRBJ1-4; a possible D gene is TRBD1 (5 bases). This CDR3 is built from 14 residues. CDR1 and CDR2 from the germline V gene are MNHEY and SVGAGI. V gave up 2 bases and J gave up 7 bases, with 11 bases separating them. CDR3 nucleotides: TGTGCCAGCAGTTACGGCAGGGTGATTGAAAAACTGTTTTTT. This gives the protein CASSYGRVIEKLFF.

In the case of this clone: Distinct nucleotide sequences in the sample also encode this CDR3. The chain links TRBV18 to TRBJ2-1, with 8 positions matching TRBD2. CDR3 length: 15 amino acids. The trim removed 3 bases at V and 7 bases at J, leaving 8 bases unmatched. The germline V gene encodes CDR1 KGHSH and CDR2 LQKENI. The CDR3 DNA reads TGTGCCAGCTCACCTCTCGGGGGGGGCCGGAATGAGCAGTTCTTC. Amino acid sequence: CASSPLGGGRNEQFF. The whole variable domain, remainder taken from reference TRBV18 and TRBJ2-1, is NAGVMQNPRHLVRRRGQEARLRCSPMKGHSHVYWYRQLPEEGLKFMVYLQKENIIDESGMPKERFSAEFPKEGPSILRIQQVVRGDSAAYFCASSPLGGGRNEQFFGPGTRLTVL.

The rearrangement links TRBV27 to TRBJ1-2; D unresolved. The V end was cut by 4 bases, the J end by 7 bases, with 13 bases between. CDR1 is MNHEY, CDR2 SMNVEV, per germline (reference sequence). The CDR3 has 13 residues. CDR3 sequence: CASSSGEGGGYTF. CDR3 DNA: TGTGCCAGCAGTTCGGGCGAGGGTGGTGGCTACACCTTC.

The CDR3 protein is CASSDRLTDTQYF. As DNA, the CDR3 is TGCGCCAGCAGTGACAGGCTCACAGATACGCAGTATTTT. The rearrangement links TRBV4-3 to TRBJ2-3; D may be TRBD1 (6 bases). This CDR3 region has 13 residues. V was shortened by 6 bases and J by 2 bases, with 9 bases between the two germline ends. Germline V gene lookup returns CDR1 LGHNA and CDR2 YSLEER.

The genes are TRBV2 and TRBJ1-4, with 9 bases aligning to TRBD1. In germline, CDR1 is SNHLY, CDR2 FYNNEI. The CDR3 spans 16 residues. Losses at the gene ends were 2 bases for V and 15 bases for J; bases not matched to a gene: 16. The CDR3 region has the DNA TGTGCCAGCAGTGAAATTGGTCCCGGGACAGGGACAAGAGTGTTTTTT. Its protein is CASSEIGPGTGTRVFF.

The chain combines TRBV15 with TRBJ2-1, with 7 positions matching TRBD2. CDR3 length: 16 residues. From germline, CDR1 is LNHNV and CDR2 YYDKDF (reference sequence). J lost 9 bases, V lost 3 bases, and 14 bases had no gene match. Here the CDR3 reads CATSSAGGVARREQFF. The CDR3 nucleotides are TGTGCCACCAGCAGTGCTGGGGGGGTAGCGAGGCGTGAGCAGTTCTTC.

The rearrangement joins TRBV27 to TRBJ2-1, with 10 bases lining up with TRBD2. Germline loops: CDR1 MNHEY, CDR2 SMNVEV (reference sequence). Trimming took 3 bases from V and 8 from J; bases not matched to a gene: 4. The CDR3 is 14 amino acids. Here the CDR3 DNA reads TGTGCCAGCAGTTTGGCTAGCGGGAGTTATGAGCAGTTCTTC. This sequence encodes CASSLASGSYEQFF.

The chain is built from TRBV6-5 and TRBJ1-2; D possibly corresponds to TRBD1 (6 bases). This CDR3 contains 15 residues. Trimming took 6 bases from V and 5 from J, leaving 19 bases between them. Germline loops: CDR1 MNHEY, CDR2 SVGAGI. The CDR3 DNA sequence: TGTGCCAGCAGCTTGGACAGCTACACCTCTTATGGCTACACCTTC. Protein product: CASSLDSYTSYGYTF.

CDR3 amino acids: CASSLNLQGRNEKLFF. The CDR3 coding sequence is TGTGCCAGCAGCCTCAACCTACAGGGCCGGAATGAAAAACTGTTTTTT. The chain couples TRBV4-2 to TRBJ1-4; weak D call: TRBD1 (6 bases). CDR1 LGHNA and CDR2 YNFKEQ come from the germline V gene. The CDR3 extends over 16 amino acids. With 4 bases removed from V and 5 bases from J, the gap between germline ends came to 17 bases.

The chain is built from TRBV19 and TRBJ1-6; TRBD1 matches at 9 bases. J was trimmed by 8 bases and V by 5 bases; bases with no gene match: 10. The CDR3 consists of 16 residues. CDR1 is LNHDA and CDR2 is SQIVND in the germline V gene (reference sequence). The CDR3 DNA reads as TGTGCCAGTAGTTATCTACCGGGACAGGGAGATTCACCCCTCCACTTT. Residues: CASSYLPGQGDSPLHF.

The gene calls are TRBV5-6 and TRBJ2-1, with 11 nucleotides matching TRBD2. This CDR3 spans 15 amino acids. Germline V CDR1 and CDR2: SGHDT, YYEEEE. V lost 5 bases and J lost 7; bases outside the gene matches: 8. CDR3 nucleotide sequence: TGTGCCAGCAGACTACTAGCGGGAGTTGATAATGAGCAGTTCTTC. It encodes CASRLLAGVDNEQFF.

The chain employs TRBV7-2 and TRBJ2-7; 9 bases are shared with TRBD1. The CDR3 sequence is 14 residues long. Germline V gene sequence: CDR1 SGHTA, CDR2 FQGNSA. The trim removed 6 bases at V and 7 bases at J, leaving 10 bases unmatched. This CDR3 is CASRNVQGQGEQYF. For the CDR3, the DNA is TGTGCCAGCAGGAACGTACAGGGACAGGGTGAGCAGTACTTC.

The chain links TRBV28 to TRBJ2-5; D possibly corresponds to TRBD1 (6 bases). The CDR3 extends over 13 amino acids. Germline V gives CDR1 MDHEN, CDR2 SYDVKM. The V end was cut by 6 bases, the J end by 4 bases, with 12 bases between. CDR3 region: CASRIQGGETQYF. In DNA form, the CDR3 reads TGTGCCAGCAGGATACAGGGCGGAGAGACCCAGTACTTC.

J is TRBJ2-3 and V is TRBV5-6, with D perhaps TRBD2 (5 bases). Germline-derived CDR1 and CDR2 are SGHDT and YYEEEE. CDR3 length: 16 amino acids. V was shortened by 4 bases and J by 2 bases, with 17 bases between the two germline ends. For the CDR3, the DNA is TGTGCCAGCAGCCTTGGACCGCCAGCGGCCACAGATACGCAGTATTTT. Amino acids: CASSLGPPAATDTQYF.

The V gene is TRBV7-2, the J gene TRBJ1-5, with no clear D. V lost 4 bases, J lost 7 bases, and 11 bases lay in between. From germline, CDR1 is SGHTA and CDR2 FQGNSA. The CDR3 runs to 13 residues. The CDR3 sequence: CASSSGGGQPQHF. The CDR3 coding sequence is TGTGCCAGCAGCTCTGGAGGCGGGCAGCCCCAGCATTTT.

This chain links TRBV28 with TRBJ2-3; the D is unclear. Germline CDR1 and CDR2: MDHEN and SYDVKM. Trimming shortened V by 4 bases and J by 7 bases, and 18 bases separated the two germline ends. The CDR3 has 15 residues. The CDR3 is CASSSKPPLAYTQYF. The CDR3 nucleotides read TGTGCCAGCAGTTCAAAGCCCCCCTTAGCCTATACGCAGTATTTT.

The CDR3 nucleotides read TGTGCCAGCAGCGCCCCCGGGGAGGGGGGCGCCTCTGATGGCTACACCTTC. Amino acids: CASSAPGEGGASDGYTF. The chain recombines TRBV7-6 with TRBJ1-2; possible D gene TRBD1, 6 bases. This CDR3 has 17 residues. The ends were cut back, 5 bases at V and 6 bases at J, with 25 bases in the middle. Germline CDR1 reads SGHVS; CDR2 reads FNYEAQ. Combining the CDR3 with reference TRBV7-6 and TRBJ1-2 gives the whole variable domain GAGVSQSPRYKVTKRGQDVALRCDPISGHVSLYWYRQALGQGPEFLTYFNYEAQQDKSGLPNDRFSAERPEGSISTLTIQRTEQRDSAMYRCASSAPGEGGASDGYTFGSGTRLTVV.

The rearrangement uses TRBV7-2 and TRBJ2-7; tentatively, D is TRBD2 (6 bases). There are 16 residues in the CDR3. Trimming took 5 bases from V and 0 from J, leaving 17 bases between them. Germline V gene data show CDR1 as SGHTA and CDR2 as FQGNSA. The CDR3 DNA sequence: TGTGCCAGCAGCCCACCCGGGACTCCCAGCTCCTACGAGCAGTACTTC. Its protein is CASSPPGTPSSYEQYF.

The chain couples TRBV7-9 to TRBJ1-1; TRBD1 matches 7 bases. V dropped 6 bases and J dropped 0; count of bases not matched to a gene: 10. The CDR3 has 16 residues. Germline-derived CDR1 and CDR2 are SEHNR and FQNEAQ (reference sequence). The CDR3 loop is CASSTGALGMNTEAFF. The CDR3 bases are TGTGCCAGCAGTACAGGGGCCCTAGGGATGAACACTGAAGCTTTCTTT.

For this clone: In the same sample, other DNA sequences code for this CDR3. This chain connects TRBV29-1 to TRBJ2-7, with a possible D match to TRBD1 (5 bases). This CDR3 region has 12 residues. Looked up from germline, CDR1 is SQVTM and CDR2 is ANQGSEA. The V end was cut by 6 bases, the J end by 3 bases, with 12 bases between. The CDR3 protein is CSVGPTGYEQYF. DNA for the CDR3: TGCAGCGTGGGGCCTACAGGCTACGAGCAGTACTTC.

The V and J genes are TRBV7-2 and TRBJ2-5, with 9 bases that match TRBD2. With V trimmed by 2 bases and J by 6 bases, 19 bases remained unmatched. The germline V gene has CDR1 SGHTA and CDR2 FQGNSA. CDR3 length: 19 amino acids. The CDR3 DNA reads as TGTGCCAGCAGCTTAAGCCCTGGGGTAGCGGGAGTCATCTTAAAGACCCAGTACTTC. As protein: CASSLSPGVAGVILKTQYF.

The chain joins TRBV9 to TRBJ2-7, with 8 bases lining up with TRBD1. Germline CDR1 and CDR2: SGDLS and YYNGEE. The CDR3 contains 15 residues. V trimming: 3 bases; J trimming: 5 bases; junction bases outside the gene matches: 10. Here the CDR3 DNA reads TGTGCCAGCAGCGCAGGACAGGGAAGTTCCCACGAGCAGTACTTC. Translated: CASSAGQGSSHEQYF.

J is TRBJ2-7 and V is TRBV30; 9 bases map to TRBD1. The germline V gene encodes CDR1 GTSNPN and CDR2 SVGIG (reference sequence). The CDR3 covers 15 residues. The V gene end was trimmed by 3 bases and the J gene end by 1 base; junction bases not matched to a gene: 7. The CDR3 region has the DNA TGTGCCTGGAGGGCCGCCGGGACAGGGTCCTACGAGCAGTACTTC. Translation: CAWRAAGTGSYEQYF.

The V call is TRBV13, the J call TRBJ2-3; D uncertain. The length of the CDR3 is 14 residues. V lost 3 bases to trimming and J lost 3 bases, with 10 bases between them. CDR1 and CDR2 (germline): PRHDT, FYEKMQ (reference sequence). DNA for the CDR3: TGTGCCAGCAGCTTTGGAGTTGGGACAGATACGCAGTATTTT. Translation gives CASSFGVGTDTQYF.